The entry below gives a single T cell receptor (beta chain) sequence along with its context. The antigen remains unidentified. Samples were assayed with immunoSEQ v3.0 at survey level. The table came from immunoSEQ multiplex PCR; TCRdb's copy has only in-frame clones and leaves some out. Of approximately 22,000 clones listed, approximately 86% are singletons. V trimming: 6 bases; J trimming: 9 bases; junction bases outside the gene matches: 18. The germline V gene has CDR1 MNHEY and CDR2 SMNVEV (reference sequence). This CDR3 is built from 16 residues. These data belong to a study of long-term antiretroviral therapy in people with HIV. Whole-study results and caveats: Participants lacked recorded data on ART adherence, viral resistance or therapy changes. Gathering of blood took place between 2004 and 2017, possibly under older ART regimens.

Material: unsorted PBMCs, obtained 1.3 years after starting antiretroviral therapy. This rearrangement joins TRBV27 to TRBJ2-7, with TRBD1 identical over 9 bases. The clonotype comes from a man aged 55 to 69 with HIV. CDR3: CASSEHSPGQGRVQYF. The CDR3 bases are TGTGCCAGCAGCGAACACAGCCCGGGACAGGGTAGGGTGCAGTACTTC.